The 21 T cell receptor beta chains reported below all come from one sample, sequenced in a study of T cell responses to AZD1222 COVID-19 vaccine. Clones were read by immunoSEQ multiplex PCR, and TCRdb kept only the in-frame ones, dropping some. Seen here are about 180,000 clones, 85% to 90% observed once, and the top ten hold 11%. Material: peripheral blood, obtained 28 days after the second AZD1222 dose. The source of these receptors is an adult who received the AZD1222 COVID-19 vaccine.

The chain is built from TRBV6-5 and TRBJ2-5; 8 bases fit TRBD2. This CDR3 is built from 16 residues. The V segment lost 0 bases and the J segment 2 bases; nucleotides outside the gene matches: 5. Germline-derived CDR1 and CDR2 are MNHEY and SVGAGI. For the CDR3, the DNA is TGTGCCAGCAGTTACTCGGGCGGGGGGTCTCAAGAGACCCAGTACTTC. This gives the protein CASSYSGGGSQETQYF.

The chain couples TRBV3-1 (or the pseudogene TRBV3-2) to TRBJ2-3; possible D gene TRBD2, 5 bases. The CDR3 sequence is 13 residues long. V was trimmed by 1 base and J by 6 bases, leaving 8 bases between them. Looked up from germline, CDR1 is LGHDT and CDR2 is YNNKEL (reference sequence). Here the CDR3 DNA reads TGTGCCAGCAGCCAAGCGGGGTCGGATACGCAGTATTTT. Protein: CASSQAGSDTQYF.

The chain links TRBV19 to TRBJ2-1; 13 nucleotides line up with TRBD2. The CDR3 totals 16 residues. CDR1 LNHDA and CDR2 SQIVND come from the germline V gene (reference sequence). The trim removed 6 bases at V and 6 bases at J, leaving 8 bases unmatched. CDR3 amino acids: CASRGGLAGVSNEQFF. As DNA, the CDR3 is TGTGCCAGTAGGGGCGGACTAGCGGGGGTGAGCAATGAGCAGTTCTTC. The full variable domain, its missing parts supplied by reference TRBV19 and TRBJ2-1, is DGGITQSPKYLFRKEGQNVTLSCEQNLNHDAMYWYRQDPGQGLRLIYYSQIVNDFQKGDIAEGYSVSREKKESFPLTVTSAQKNPTAFYLCASRGGLAGVSNEQFFGPGTRLTVL.

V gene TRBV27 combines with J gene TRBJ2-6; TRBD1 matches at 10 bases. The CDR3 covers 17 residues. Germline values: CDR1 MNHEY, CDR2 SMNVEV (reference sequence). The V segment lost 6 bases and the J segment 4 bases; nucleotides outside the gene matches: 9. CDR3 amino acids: CASRPTGGLSGANVLTF. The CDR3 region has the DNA TGTGCCAGCAGACCGACAGGGGGCTTATCCGGGGCCAACGTCCTGACTTTC.

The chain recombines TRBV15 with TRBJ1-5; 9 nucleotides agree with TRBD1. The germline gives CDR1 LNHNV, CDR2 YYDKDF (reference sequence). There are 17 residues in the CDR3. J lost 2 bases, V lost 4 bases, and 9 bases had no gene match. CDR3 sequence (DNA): TGTGCCACCAGCAAACGGGGGGGACAGGGAGGCAATCAGCCCCAGCATTTT. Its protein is CATSKRGGQGGNQPQHF.

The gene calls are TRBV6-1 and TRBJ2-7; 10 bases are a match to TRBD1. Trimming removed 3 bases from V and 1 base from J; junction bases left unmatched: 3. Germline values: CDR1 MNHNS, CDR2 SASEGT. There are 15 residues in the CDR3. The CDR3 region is CASSDDRGQSYEQYF. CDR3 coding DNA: TGTGCCAGCAGTGATGACAGGGGGCAATCCTACGAGCAGTACTTC.

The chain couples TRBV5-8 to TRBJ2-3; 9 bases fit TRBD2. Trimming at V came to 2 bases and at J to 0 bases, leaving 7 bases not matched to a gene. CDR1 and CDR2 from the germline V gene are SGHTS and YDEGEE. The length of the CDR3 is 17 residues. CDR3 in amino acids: CASSFGGGAASTDTQYF. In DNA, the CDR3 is TGTGCCAGCAGCTTCGGCGGGGGGGCCGCCAGCACAGATACGCAGTATTTT.

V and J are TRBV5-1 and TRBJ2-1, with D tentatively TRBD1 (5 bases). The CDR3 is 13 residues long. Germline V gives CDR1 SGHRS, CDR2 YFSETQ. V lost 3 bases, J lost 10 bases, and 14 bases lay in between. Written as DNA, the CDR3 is TGCGCCAGCAGCTGGGCCCAGGGTCGAGAGCAGTTCTTC. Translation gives CASSWAQGREQFF.

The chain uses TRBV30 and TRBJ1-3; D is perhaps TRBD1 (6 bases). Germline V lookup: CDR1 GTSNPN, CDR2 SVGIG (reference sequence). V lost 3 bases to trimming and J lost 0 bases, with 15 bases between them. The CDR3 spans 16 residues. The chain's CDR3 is CAWRTGGVFSGNTIYF. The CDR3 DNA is TGTGCCTGGAGAACCGGGGGCGTCTTCTCTGGAAACACCATATATTTT. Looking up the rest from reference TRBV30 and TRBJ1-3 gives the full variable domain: SQTIHQWPATLVQPVGSPLSLECTVEGTSNPNLYWYRQAAGRGLQLLFYSVGIGQISSEVPQNLSASRPQDRQFILSSKKLLLSDSGFYLCAWRTGGVFSGNTIYFGEGSWLTVV.

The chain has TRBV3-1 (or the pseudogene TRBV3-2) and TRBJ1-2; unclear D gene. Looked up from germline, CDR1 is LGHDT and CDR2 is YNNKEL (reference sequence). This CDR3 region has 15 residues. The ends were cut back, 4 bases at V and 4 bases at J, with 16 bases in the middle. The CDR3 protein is CASSPFVLSSYGYTF. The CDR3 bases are TGTGCCAGCAGCCCATTCGTCCTCAGCTCCTATGGCTACACCTTC.

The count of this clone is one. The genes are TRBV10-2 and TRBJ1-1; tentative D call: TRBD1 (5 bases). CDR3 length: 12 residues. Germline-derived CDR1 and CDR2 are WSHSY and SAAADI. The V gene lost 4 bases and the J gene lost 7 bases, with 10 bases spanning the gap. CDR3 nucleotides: TGCGCCAGCAGTGTGCGACAGAATGAAGCTTTCTTT. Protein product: CASSVRQNEAFF.

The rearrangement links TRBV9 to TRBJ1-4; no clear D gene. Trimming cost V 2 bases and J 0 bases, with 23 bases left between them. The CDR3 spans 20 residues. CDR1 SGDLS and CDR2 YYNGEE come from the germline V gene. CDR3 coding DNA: TGTGCCAGCAGCGTCGGTGCCCGGCAGGCCAGTCTTGCAACTAATGAAAAACTGTTTTTT. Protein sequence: CASSVGARQASLATNEKLFF.

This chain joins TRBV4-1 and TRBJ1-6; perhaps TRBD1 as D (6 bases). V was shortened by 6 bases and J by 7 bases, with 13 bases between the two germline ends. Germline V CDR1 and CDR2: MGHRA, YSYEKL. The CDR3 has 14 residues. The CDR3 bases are TGCGCCAGCAGGGCTGACAGGAGAAATTCACCCCTCCACTTT. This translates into CASRADRRNSPLHF.

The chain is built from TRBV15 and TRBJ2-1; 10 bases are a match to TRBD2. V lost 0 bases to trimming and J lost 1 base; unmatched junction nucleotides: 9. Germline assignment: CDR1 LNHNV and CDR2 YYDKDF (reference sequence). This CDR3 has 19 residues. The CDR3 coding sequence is TGTGCCACCAGCAGAGATTTCAGCGGGGGGGCCGGGTCCTACAATGAGCAGTTCTTC. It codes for CATSRDFSGGAGSYNEQFF.

The CDR3 coding sequence is TGTGCCAGCAGCTTAACTAGCGGGAATAGCGATGAGCAGTTCTTC. The encoded protein is CASSLTSGNSDEQFF. The chain couples TRBV7-3 to TRBJ2-1, with 8 bases aligning to TRBD2. The CDR3 length is 15 residues. J was trimmed by 8 bases and V by 0 bases; bases with no gene match: 6. Per the germline V gene, CDR1 is SGHTA and CDR2 is FQGTGA.

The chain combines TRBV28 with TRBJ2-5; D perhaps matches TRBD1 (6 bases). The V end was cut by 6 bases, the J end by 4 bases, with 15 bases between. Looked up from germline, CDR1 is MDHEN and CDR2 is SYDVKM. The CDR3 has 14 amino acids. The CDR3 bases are TGTGCCAGCAGAAATCCCCAGGGGCGAGAGACCCAGTACTTC. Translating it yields CASRNPQGRETQYF.

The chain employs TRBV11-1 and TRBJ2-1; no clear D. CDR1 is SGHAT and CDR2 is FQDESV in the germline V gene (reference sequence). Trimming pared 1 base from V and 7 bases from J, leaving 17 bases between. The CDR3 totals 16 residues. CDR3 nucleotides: TGTGCCAGCAGCTTAGAGGGTCCGCCTTTTGGGAATGAGCAGTTCTTC. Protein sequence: CASSLEGPPFGNEQFF.

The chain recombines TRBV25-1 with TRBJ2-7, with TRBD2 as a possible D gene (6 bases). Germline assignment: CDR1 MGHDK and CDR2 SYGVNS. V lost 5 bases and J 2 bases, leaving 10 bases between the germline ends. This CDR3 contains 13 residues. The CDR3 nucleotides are TGTGCCAGCAGTCCTGGGGGGACCTACGAGCAGTACTTC. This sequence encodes CASSPGGTYEQYF.

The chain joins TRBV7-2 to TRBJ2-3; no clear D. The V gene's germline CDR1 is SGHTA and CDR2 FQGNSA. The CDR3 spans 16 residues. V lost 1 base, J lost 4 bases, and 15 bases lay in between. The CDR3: CASSLELWGAPDTQYF. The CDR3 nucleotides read TGTGCCAGCAGCTTAGAACTGTGGGGTGCCCCAGATACGCAGTATTTT.

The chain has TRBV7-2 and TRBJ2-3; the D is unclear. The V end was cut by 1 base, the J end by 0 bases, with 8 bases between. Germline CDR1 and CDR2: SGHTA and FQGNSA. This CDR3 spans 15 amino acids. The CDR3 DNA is TGTGCCAGCAGCTTAGAATCCCTTAGCACAGATACGCAGTATTTT. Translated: CASSLESLSTDTQYF.

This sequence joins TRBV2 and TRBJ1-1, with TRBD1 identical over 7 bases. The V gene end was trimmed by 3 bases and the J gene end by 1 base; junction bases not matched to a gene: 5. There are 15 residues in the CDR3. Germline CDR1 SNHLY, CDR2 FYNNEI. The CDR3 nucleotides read TGTGCCAGCAGTGAGAGGGGGCGGACGAACACTGAAGCTTTCTTT. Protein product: CASSERGRTNTEAFF.